One and the same sample provided the 2 T cell receptor beta chains below, sequenced in a study of T cells in Graves' hyperthyroidism and ophthalmopathy. Researchers took RNA transcripts and amplified the TCR beta CDR3 regions from them. During a first-round RT-PCR of the TCR CDR3, the HTBI primer set was used. TCRdb re-called the multiplex PCR reads through MiXCR, storing one row per CDR3 protein. The sample lists 340,000 or so distinct CDR3 sequences, 15% to 20% seen once, with 45% to 55% in the top ten. Sequencing was performed on blood. The receptor source for this set is a woman between 45 and 60 years old with Graves' hyperthyroidism.

At least ten counts were recorded for this clonotype. The chain employs TRBV30 and TRBJ2-1; no definite D call. The germline V gene encodes CDR1 GTSNPN and CDR2 SVGIG (reference sequence). This CDR3 comprises 14 residues. The ends were cut back, 1 base at V and 8 bases at J, with 15 bases in the middle. The CDR3 coding sequence is TGTGCCTGGAGTGGTCCGGTACTAAGGGATGAGCAGTTCTTC. Its protein is CAWSGPVLRDEQFF. Based on the CDR3 plus reference TRBV30 and TRBJ2-1, the full variable domain is SQTIHQWPATLVQPVGSPLSLECTVEGTSNPNLYWYRQAAGRGLQLLFYSVGIGQISSEVPQNLSASRPQDRQFILSSKKLLLSDSGFYLCAWSGPVLRDEQFFGPGTRLTVL.

In its sample, this clonotype was seen a few times. The chain joins TRBV7-8 to TRBJ2-1, with a possible D match to TRBD2 (5 bases). The CDR3 is made up of 14 amino acids. The germline V gene has CDR1 SGHVS and CDR2 FQNEAQ. The ends were cut back, 1 base at V and 7 bases at J, with 11 bases in the middle. CDR3 sequence reads: CASSLVGPGNEQFF. In nucleotides, the CDR3 is TGTGCCAGCAGCTTAGTCGGGCCGGGGAATGAGCAGTTCTTC.